This T cell receptor beta chain was recovered during a study of blood T cell repertoires in COVID-19. As handled by the study authors: By means of reference gene primer amplification, nucleated cell counts were estimated. Sequencing used immunoSEQ multiplex PCR; TCRdb keeps in-frame clones, though not all of them. The V and J calls and clone size are taken from that table; D and trimming were inferred from the DNA. Of around 300,000 clones in the sample, around nine tenths were seen once. CDR3 length: 12 residues. V dropped 2 bases and J dropped 7; count of bases not matched to a gene: 0. Germline values: CDR1 KGHSH, CDR2 LQKENI. Participants, about 18 to 90 years old, spanned 25 or so US areas. Either two negative PCRs, clearance, or symptom resolution qualified Cohort 3 donors as recovered.

This TCR was recovered from a woman aged 40-49 years who had recovered from COVID-19. The chain joins TRBV18 to TRBJ1-2, with 8 positions matching TRBD1. The source material was PBMCs or T cells enriched from blood (not recorded which). The CDR3 region has the DNA TGTGCCAGCTCACCAGACAGGGGTGGCTACACCTTC. Its translation is CASSPDRGGYTF. Supplemented by reference TRBV18 and TRBJ1-2, the full variable domain reads NAGVMQNPRHLVRRRGQEARLRCSPMKGHSHVYWYRQLPEEGLKFMVYLQKENIIDESGMPKERFSAEFPKEGPSILRIQQVVRGDSAAYFCASSPDRGGYTFGSGTRLTVV.